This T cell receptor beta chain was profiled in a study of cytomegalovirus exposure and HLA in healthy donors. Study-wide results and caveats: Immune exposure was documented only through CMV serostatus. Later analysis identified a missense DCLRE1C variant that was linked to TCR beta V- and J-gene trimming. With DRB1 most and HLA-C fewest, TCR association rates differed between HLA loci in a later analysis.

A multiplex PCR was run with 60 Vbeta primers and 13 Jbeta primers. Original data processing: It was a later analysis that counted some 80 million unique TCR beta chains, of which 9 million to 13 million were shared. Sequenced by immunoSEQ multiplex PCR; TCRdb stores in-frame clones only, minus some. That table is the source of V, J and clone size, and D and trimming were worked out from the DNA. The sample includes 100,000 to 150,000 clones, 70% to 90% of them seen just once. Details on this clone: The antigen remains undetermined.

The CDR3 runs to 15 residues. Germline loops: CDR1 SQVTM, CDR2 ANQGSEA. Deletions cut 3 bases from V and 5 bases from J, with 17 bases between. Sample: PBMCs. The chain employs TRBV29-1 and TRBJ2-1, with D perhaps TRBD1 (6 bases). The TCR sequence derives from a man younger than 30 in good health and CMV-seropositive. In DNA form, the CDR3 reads TGCAGCGTTGATCGAGGGCAGGGGCCAAACAATGAGCAGTTCTTC. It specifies CSVDRGQGPNNEQFF.